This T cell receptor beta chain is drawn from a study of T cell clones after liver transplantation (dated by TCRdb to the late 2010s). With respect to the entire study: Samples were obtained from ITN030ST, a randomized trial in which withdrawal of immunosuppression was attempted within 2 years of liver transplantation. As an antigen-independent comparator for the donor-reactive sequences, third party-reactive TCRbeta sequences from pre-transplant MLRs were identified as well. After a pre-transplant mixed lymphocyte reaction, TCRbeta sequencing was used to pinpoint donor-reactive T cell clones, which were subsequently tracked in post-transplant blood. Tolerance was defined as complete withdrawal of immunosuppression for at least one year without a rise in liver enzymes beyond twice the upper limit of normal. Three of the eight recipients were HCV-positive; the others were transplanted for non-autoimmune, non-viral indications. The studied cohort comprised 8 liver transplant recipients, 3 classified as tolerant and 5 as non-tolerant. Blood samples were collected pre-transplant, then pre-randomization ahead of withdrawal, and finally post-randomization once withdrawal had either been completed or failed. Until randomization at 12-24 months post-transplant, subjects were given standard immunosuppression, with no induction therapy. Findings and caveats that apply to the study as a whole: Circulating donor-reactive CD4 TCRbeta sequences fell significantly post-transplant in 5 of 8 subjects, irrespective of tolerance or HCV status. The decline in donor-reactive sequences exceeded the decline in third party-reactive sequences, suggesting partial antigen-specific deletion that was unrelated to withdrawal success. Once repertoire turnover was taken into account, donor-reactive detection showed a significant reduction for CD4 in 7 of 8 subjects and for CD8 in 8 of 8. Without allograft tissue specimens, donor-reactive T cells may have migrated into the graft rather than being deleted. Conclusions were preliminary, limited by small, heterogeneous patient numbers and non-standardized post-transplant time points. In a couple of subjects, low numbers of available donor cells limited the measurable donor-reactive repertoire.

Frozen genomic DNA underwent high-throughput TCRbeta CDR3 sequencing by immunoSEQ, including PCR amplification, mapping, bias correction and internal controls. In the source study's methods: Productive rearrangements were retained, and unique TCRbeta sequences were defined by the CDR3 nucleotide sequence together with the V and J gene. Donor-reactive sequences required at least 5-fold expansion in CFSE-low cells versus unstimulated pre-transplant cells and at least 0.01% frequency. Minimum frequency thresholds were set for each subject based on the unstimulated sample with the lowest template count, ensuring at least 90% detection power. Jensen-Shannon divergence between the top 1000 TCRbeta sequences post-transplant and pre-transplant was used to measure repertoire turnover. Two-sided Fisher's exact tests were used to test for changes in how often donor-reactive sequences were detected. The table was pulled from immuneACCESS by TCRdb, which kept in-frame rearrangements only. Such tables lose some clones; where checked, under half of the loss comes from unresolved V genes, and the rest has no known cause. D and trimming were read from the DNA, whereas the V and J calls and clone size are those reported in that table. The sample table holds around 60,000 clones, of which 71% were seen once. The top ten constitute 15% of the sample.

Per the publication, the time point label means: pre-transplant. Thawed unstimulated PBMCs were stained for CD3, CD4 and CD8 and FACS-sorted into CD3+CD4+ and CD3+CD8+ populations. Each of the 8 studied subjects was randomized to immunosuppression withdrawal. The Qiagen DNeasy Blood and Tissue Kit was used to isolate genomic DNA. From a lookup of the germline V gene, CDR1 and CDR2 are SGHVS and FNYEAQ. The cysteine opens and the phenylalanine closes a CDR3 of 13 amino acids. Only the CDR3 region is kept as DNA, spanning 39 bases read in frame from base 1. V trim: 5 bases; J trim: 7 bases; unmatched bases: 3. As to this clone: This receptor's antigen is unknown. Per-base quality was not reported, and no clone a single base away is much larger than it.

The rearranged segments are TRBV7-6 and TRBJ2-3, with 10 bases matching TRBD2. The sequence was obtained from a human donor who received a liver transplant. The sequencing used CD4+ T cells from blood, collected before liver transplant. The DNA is TGTGCCAGCAGCGCGACTAGCGGGTATACGCAGTATTTT. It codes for CASSATSGYTQYF. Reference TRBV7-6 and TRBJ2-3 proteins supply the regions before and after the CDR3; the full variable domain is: GAGVSQSPRYKVTKRGQDVALRCDPISGHVSLYWYRQALGQGPEFLTYFNYEAQQDKSGLPNDRFSAERPEGSISTLTIQRTEQRDSAMYRCASSATSGYTQYFGPGTRLTVL.